The 30 T cell receptor beta chains reported below all come from one sample, sequenced in a study of T cells in Graves' hyperthyroidism and ophthalmopathy. The CDR3 regions of TCR beta were amplified from RNA transcripts. A first-round RT-PCR of the TCR CDR3 used the HTBI primer set. Using its own MiXCR run on the multiplex PCR reads, TCRdb lists one record per CDR3 protein. Of 300,000 to 350,000 distinct CDR3 sequences in the sample, roughly 17% were seen once. The sequencing input was blood. Receptors were obtained from a man aged 25-45 years with Graves' hyperthyroidism.

This chain links TRBV5-1 with TRBJ2-7; D not certain. There are 15 residues in the CDR3. The germline CDR1 and CDR2 sequences are SGHRS and YFSETQ. V lost 5 bases and J 3 bases, leaving 18 bases between the germline ends. The CDR3 DNA reads TGCGCCAGCAGGGAGCCTGGGCTCCTGAACTACGAGCAGTACTTC. Protein: CASREPGLLNYEQYF.

This clonotype was recorded at least ten times. The CDR3 reads CASQGRGSYEQYF. The CDR3 coding sequence is TGTGCCAGCCAGGGGAGAGGTTCCTACGAGCAGTACTTC. This chain joins TRBV11-3 and TRBJ2-7, with a weak D call TRBD1 (6 bases). V was clipped by 8 bases and J by 1 base, with 12 bases between them. Germline CDR1 SGHNT, CDR2 YENEEA. The CDR3 runs to 13 residues.

This clonotype occurred many times. The chain combines TRBV2 with TRBJ1-3; TRBD1 might be the D (5 bases). Deletions cut 5 bases from V and 7 bases from J, with 18 bases between. The length of the CDR3 is 15 residues. Germline CDR1 and CDR2: SNHLY and FYNNEI. CDR3 sequence reads: CASSRGPLGGNTIYF. The CDR3 DNA reads as TGTGCCAGCAGTAGGGGACCCCTCGGAGGGAACACCATATATTTT.

This clonotype was seen at least ten times. V usage is TRBV20-1 and J usage is TRBJ2-3; perhaps D is TRBD1 or TRBD2 (5 bases each). Germline CDR1 DFQATT, CDR2 SNEGSKA (reference sequence). Trimming took off 0 bases at V and 4 bases at J, with 17 bases between the two ends. This CDR3 region has 16 residues. The CDR3, as DNA: TGCAGTGCTAGAGATCCACTAGAGGGGCTAGCAGATACGCAGTATTTT. It encodes CSARDPLEGLADTQYF.

This clonotype has a count of ten or more. This chain connects TRBV27 to TRBJ2-3; 7 bases agree with TRBD2. The CDR3 has 14 residues. The junction had 5 bases not matched to a gene; V was cut back by 3 bases and J by 5 bases. CDR1 is MNHEY and CDR2 is SMNVEV in the germline V gene (reference sequence). CDR3 residues: CASSFAGEGDTQYF. As DNA, the CDR3 is TGTGCCAGCAGTTTTGCGGGAGAAGGAGATACGCAGTATTTT.

The table lists this clonotype with a few counts. This sequence joins TRBV6-1 and TRBJ2-7, with TRBD2 matching over 9 bases. This CDR3 has 15 amino acids. CDR1 and CDR2 (germline): MNHNS, SASEGT. V gave up 10 bases and J gave up 4 bases; unmatched junction bases: 14. CDR3 in amino acids: CATRAPAGGSYEQYF. In nucleotides, the CDR3 is TGTGCCACCAGAGCCCCAGCGGGAGGATCTTACGAGCAGTACTTC.

This rearrangement joins TRBV6-1 to TRBJ1-2; D gene unclear. This CDR3 spans 15 amino acids. Trimming removed 3 bases at V and 0 bases at J, with 11 bases between. Germline CDR1 and CDR2: MNHNS and SASEGT. Here the CDR3 reads CASSESMDPNYGYTF. For the CDR3, the DNA is TGTGCCAGCAGTGAGTCTATGGACCCTAACTATGGCTACACCTTC.

The chain combines TRBV6-2 or TRBV6-3 with TRBJ2-7; possibly TRBD2 for D (5 bases). This CDR3 region has 15 residues. Germline V gene data show CDR1 as MNHEY and CDR2 as SVGEGT. Deletions cut 7 bases from V and 2 bases from J, with 18 bases between. The CDR3 DNA follows: TGTGCCAGCACCATCCACGGAGGACCGACCTACGAGCAGTACTTC. Amino acids: CASTIHGGPTYEQYF.

This rearrangement joins TRBV5-1 to TRBJ1-1; D remains ambiguous. This CDR3 is 13 amino acids long. Germline CDR1 reads SGHRS; CDR2 reads YFSETQ. V was trimmed by 1 base and J by 3 bases, leaving 7 bases between them. CDR3 sequence: CASSLKRDTEAFF. CDR3 nucleotide sequence: TGCGCCAGCAGCTTGAAGAGGGACACTGAAGCTTTCTTT.

This clonotype showed up many times. The V call is TRBV7-9, the J call TRBJ2-1, with D perhaps TRBD1 or TRBD2 (5 bases each). The germline V gene has CDR1 SEHNR and CDR2 FQNEAQ (reference sequence). V dropped 2 bases and J dropped 6 bases, with 14 bases sitting between them. There are 15 residues in the CDR3. In DNA form, the CDR3 reads TGTGCCAGCAGCTTACCGGGACCCAGATTCAATGAGCAGTTCTTC. It encodes CASSLPGPRFNEQFF.

This clonotype was seen many times. The genes are TRBV3-1 and TRBJ2-7; D call uncertain. V was pared by 4 bases and J by 4 bases, with 8 bases between. The CDR3 length is 12 residues. CDR1 is LGHDT and CDR2 is YNNKEL in the germline V gene (reference sequence). For the CDR3, the DNA is TGTGCCAGCAGCCCCTCACGATACGAGCAGTACTTC. Translated, it gives CASSPSRYEQYF.

The rearrangement joins TRBV20-1 to TRBJ2-1, with TRBD2 matching over 10 bases. The junction had 6 bases not matched to a gene; V was cut back by 3 bases and J by 7 bases. The CDR3 length is 14 residues. CDR1 is DFQATT and CDR2 is SNEGSKA in the germline V gene (reference sequence). CDR3 loop: CSARDGLAANEQFF. The CDR3 DNA reads TGCAGTGCTAGGGACGGACTAGCGGCTAATGAGCAGTTCTTC.

This clonotype was observed at least ten times. The V gene is TRBV7-2, the J gene TRBJ2-7, with 8 bases that match TRBD2. The CDR3 covers 14 residues. The germline gives CDR1 SGHTA, CDR2 FQGNSA. After removal of 4 bases from V and 7 bases from J, the junction contained 9 bases not matched to a gene. The CDR3 DNA reads as TGTGCCAGCAGCTCCCATAGCGGGGATGTAGAGCAGTACTTC. It encodes CASSSHSGDVEQYF.

This clonotype was recorded only once. This could be a read error, since a much larger clone is one nucleotide away. The V and J genes are TRBV15 and TRBJ2-1, with D unclear. Germline CDR1 reads LNHNV; CDR2 reads YYDKDF (reference sequence). V lost 1 base and J 6 bases, leaving 7 bases between the germline ends. The CDR3 covers 13 residues. CDR3 amino acids: CATSRGALNEQFF. In DNA form, the CDR3 reads TGTGCCACCAGCAGAGGGGCCCTCAATGAGCAGTTCTTC.

This clonotype was seen repeatedly, ten times or more. The chain combines TRBV3-1 with TRBJ2-4; D not resolved. Trimming took 4 bases from V and 6 from J, leaving 10 bases between them. This CDR3 is built from 13 residues. The germline gives CDR1 LGHDT, CDR2 YNNKEL (reference sequence). The chain's CDR3 is CASSLGPRNIQYF. The CDR3 DNA is TGTGCCAGCAGCCTGGGCCCACGAAACATTCAGTACTTC.

This clonotype was counted many times. This chain joins TRBV20-1 and TRBJ2-4; no clear D gene. V was trimmed by 8 bases and J by 0 bases, leaving 8 bases between them. Germline loops: CDR1 DFQATT, CDR2 SNEGSKA (reference sequence). CDR3 length equals 12 residues. CDR3 in amino acids: CSTGVAKNIQYF. CDR3 sequence (DNA): TGCAGTACCGGCGTAGCCAAAAACATTCAGTACTTC.

Ten or more counts support this clonotype. V is TRBV18 and J is TRBJ1-4; the D gene is possibly TRBD1 (6 bases). V lost 0 bases and J 4 bases, leaving 12 bases between the germline ends. The CDR3 spans 16 residues. CDR1 and CDR2 (germline): KGHSH, LQKENI. CDR3 sequence reads: CASSPPMGQDNEKLFF. The CDR3 DNA reads as TGTGCCAGCTCACCACCGATGGGACAAGATAATGAAAAACTGTTTTTT. The variable domain in full, completed from reference TRBV18 and TRBJ1-4, reads NAGVMQNPRHLVRRRGQEARLRCSPMKGHSHVYWYRQLPEEGLKFMVYLQKENIIDESGMPKERFSAEFPKEGPSILRIQQVVRGDSAAYFCASSPPMGQDNEKLFFGSGTQLSVL.

In this sample, this clonotype turned up many times. The rearrangement joins TRBV6-1 to TRBJ2-3, with D possibly matching TRBD1 (5 bases). Germline V gene data show CDR1 as MNHNS and CDR2 as SASEGT. V was trimmed by 5 bases and J by 3 bases, leaving 12 bases between them. This CDR3 is built from 14 residues. CDR3 region: CASSYTGLTDTQYF. CDR3 nucleotide sequence: TGTGCCAGCAGTTACACAGGTCTTACAGATACGCAGTATTTT.

Worth noting for this clonotype: A clone one base away is much larger, so this may be a read error. V gene TRBV12-3 or TRBV12-4 combines with J gene TRBJ2-2; a possible D gene is TRBD1 (5 bases). CDR3 length: 14 amino acids. Trimming took 3 bases from V and 4 from J, leaving 9 bases between them. CDR3 DNA sequence: TGTGCCAGCAGTTTGACAGCGACCACCGGGGAGCTGTTTTTT. Its translation is CASSLTATTGELFF.

This clonotype has a count of ten or more. This rearrangement joins TRBV7-8 to TRBJ2-1; 8 bases line up with TRBD2. The CDR3 spans 16 residues. The germline V gene encodes CDR1 SGHVS and CDR2 FQNEAQ. The trim removed 5 bases at V and 1 base at J, leaving 7 bases unmatched. The CDR3 loop is CASSPRGGRSYNEQFF. In DNA, the CDR3 is TGTGCCAGCAGCCCTCGGGGGGGAAGATCCTACAATGAGCAGTTCTTC. The whole variable domain, remainder taken from reference TRBV7-8 and TRBJ2-1, is GAGVSQSPRYKVAKRGQDVALRCDPISGHVSLFWYQQALGQGPEFLTYFQNEAQLDKSGLPSDRFFAERPEGSVSTLKIQRTQQEDSAVYLCASSPRGGRSYNEQFFGPGTRLTVL.

In DNA form, the CDR3 reads TGCAGTGCTAGCACTGGCTCGGTCTATGAGCAGTTCTTC. Protein: CSASTGSVYEQFF. This chain uses TRBV20-1 with TRBJ2-1; no reliable D call. Germline V gene sequence: CDR1 DFQATT, CDR2 SNEGSKA (reference sequence). Trimming shortened V by 3 bases and J by 8 bases, and 14 bases separated the two germline ends. The CDR3 is made up of 13 amino acids.

Turning to this clonotype: One end of the junction does not line up with germline, which may come from a read error. This chain uses TRBV12-5 with TRBJ2-1; D is undetermined. Germline lookup yields CDR1 LGHNT and CDR2 FRNRAP. The CDR3 loop spans 14 amino acids. CDR3 residues: CAGGLGSSVGEQFF. In nucleotides, the CDR3 is TGTGCTGGTGGTTTGGGGTCTTCGGTAGGTGAGCAGTTCTTC.

This clonotype came up a few times. This chain joins TRBV7-9 and TRBJ2-7, with D uncertain. Germline CDR1 reads SEHNR; CDR2 reads FQNEAQ (reference sequence). V was pared by 2 bases and J by 5 bases, with 13 bases between. The CDR3 extends over 14 amino acids. The CDR3 DNA reads TGTGCCAGCAGCTTAAGGGCTTTTGGGGACGAGCAGTACTTC. This codes for CASSLRAFGDEQYF. Full variable domain (missing parts from reference TRBV7-9 and TRBJ2-7): DTGVSQNPRHKITKRGQNVTFRCDPISEHNRLYWYRQTLGQGPEFLTYFQNEAQLEKSRLLSDRFSAERPKGSFSTLEIQRTEQGDSAMYLCASSLRAFGDEQYFGPGTRLTVT.

This clonotype came up many times. The chain uses TRBV27 and TRBJ1-1; D is possibly TRBD1 (5 bases). The V end lost 3 bases, the J end lost 5 bases, and 13 bases lay between the germline ends. This CDR3 region has 14 residues. The germline CDR1 and CDR2 sequences are MNHEY and SMNVEV (reference sequence). CDR3 amino acids: CASSFGQGGTEAFF. The CDR3 DNA follows: TGTGCCAGCAGTTTTGGCCAGGGAGGGACTGAAGCTTTCTTT.

This clonotype was recorded at least ten times. Here the CDR3 reads CSARREGVTDTQYF. In DNA, the CDR3 is TGCAGTGCTAGACGGGAGGGGGTCACAGATACGCAGTATTTT. The V gene is TRBV20-1, the J gene TRBJ2-3; 8 bases map to TRBD2. The ends lost 2 bases at V and 2 bases at J; junction bases unmatched: 3. The length of the CDR3 is 14 residues. Germline CDR1 reads DFQATT; CDR2 reads SNEGSKA (reference sequence).

This sequence joins TRBV6-2 or TRBV6-3 and TRBJ1-3, with 8 bases matching TRBD1. The CDR3 contains 14 residues. Trimming cost V 5 bases and J 4 bases; bases outside gene matches: 4. Looked up from germline, CDR1 is MNHEY and CDR2 is SVGEGT. Written as DNA, the CDR3 is TGTGCCAGCAGTCGGACAGGGAACGGAAACACCATATATTTT. It specifies CASSRTGNGNTIYF.

This clonotype was seen more than once but under ten times. This chain links TRBV10-3 with TRBJ2-3; the D is unclear. Germline CDR1 and CDR2: ENHRY and SYGVKD. The CDR3 extends over 15 amino acids. V shed 10 bases and J shed 3 bases, with 20 bases lying between them. The CDR3 nucleotides are TGTGCCACCTCAGCCCCGGTGAGTGGGACAGATACGCAGTATTTT. As protein: CATSAPVSGTDTQYF.

In this sample, this clonotype turned up a few times. The rearrangement uses TRBV2 and TRBJ1-4; D gene unclear. V was shortened by 6 bases and J by 10 bases, with 30 bases between the two germline ends. Germline CDR1 is SNHLY and CDR2 is FYNNEI. The CDR3 contains 18 residues. The CDR3 sequence is CASSPLGTNPPGIRKLFF. CDR3 nucleotides: TGTGCCAGCAGCCCTTTAGGAACGAACCCCCCCGGTATAAGAAAACTGTTTTTT.

This clonotype appeared many times. The V call is TRBV10-1, the J call TRBJ2-3; 7 nucleotides align to TRBD1. V trimming: 7 bases; J trimming: 3 bases; junction bases outside the gene matches: 4. Germline lookup yields CDR1 WNHNN and CDR2 SYGVQD (reference sequence). This CDR3 comprises 13 residues. This chain's CDR3 is CASNDRVTDTQYF. The CDR3, as DNA: TGCGCCAGCAACGACAGGGTTACAGATACGCAGTATTTT.

The rearrangement joins TRBV4-1 to TRBJ2-2; 8 bases map to TRBD1. J lost 6 bases, V lost 4 bases, and 7 bases had no gene match. The germline gives CDR1 MGHRA, CDR2 YSYEKL. This CDR3 is 15 amino acids long. CDR3 sequence reads: CASSRRTGISGELFF. CDR3 nucleotide sequence: TGCGCCAGCAGCCGCCGGACAGGGATCTCCGGGGAGCTGTTTTTT.